The TCR beta chain under discussion was sequenced for a study of blood T cell repertoires in COVID-19. Study context: COVID-19 samples collected from the United States, Italy and Spain covered acute and convalescent phases.

What the recovered Cohort 3 donors had was two negative PCRs, clearance, or symptom resolution. The V end was cut by 2 bases, the J end by 0 bases, with 11 bases between. Per the germline V gene, CDR1 is SGHDT and CDR2 is YYEEEE. This CDR3 contains 15 residues. In the study's own analysis: Estimated nucleated cell counts came from reference gene primer amplification. Using immunoSEQ multiplex PCR, the repertoire was profiled, and TCRdb retains in-frame clones only, with some absent. V, J and clone size are those of that table, while D and trimming were read from the DNA. There are fewer than 600,000 clones in the sample; approximately 88% occur only once, and less than 2% lies in the top ten.

The TCR sequence derives from a woman in her thirties or forties who had recovered from COVID-19. The sample was PBMCs or T cells enriched from blood (not recorded which). The V gene is TRBV5-6, the J gene TRBJ1-2; D call uncertain. The CDR3 loop reads CASSFSTYANYGYTF. As DNA, the CDR3 is TGTGCCAGCAGCTTTTCCACCTACGCTAACTATGGCTACACCTTC.